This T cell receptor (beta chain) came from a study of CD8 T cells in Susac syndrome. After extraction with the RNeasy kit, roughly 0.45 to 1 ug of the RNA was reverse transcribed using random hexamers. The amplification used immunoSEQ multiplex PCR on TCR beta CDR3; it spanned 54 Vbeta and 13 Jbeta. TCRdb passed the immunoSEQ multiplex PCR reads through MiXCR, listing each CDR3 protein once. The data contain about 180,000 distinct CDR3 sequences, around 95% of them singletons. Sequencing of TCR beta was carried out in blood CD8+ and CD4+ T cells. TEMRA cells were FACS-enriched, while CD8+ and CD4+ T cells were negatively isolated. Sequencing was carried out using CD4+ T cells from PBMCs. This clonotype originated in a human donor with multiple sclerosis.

The DNA of the CDR3 is TGTGCCAGCATATTAGTAAGGAGGAATAGCAATCAGCCCCAGCATTTT. It translates to CASILVRRNSNQPQHF. The chain couples TRBV6-4 to TRBJ1-5; D is unclear. Germline loops: CDR1 MRHNA, CDR2 SNTAGT. This CDR3 has 16 residues. V gave up 7 bases and J gave up 0 bases, with 16 bases separating them.